This TCR beta chain was documented in a study of CD4 T cell repertoires in COVID-19 (TCRdb year 2021). Context from the whole study: For cross-reactivity analysis, CFSE-low cells were expanded with IL-2 for ten to eleven days and were then relabeled and restimulated with spike proteins from other coronaviruses. The study characterized naturally processed CD4+ T cell responses to SARS-CoV-2 spike and nucleoprotein in COVID-19-recovered individuals, using TCR Vbeta sequencing to assess clonal composition. Subset-level TCR Vbeta repertoire analysis of SARS-CoV-2-reactive T cells was performed in a few recovered individuals.

Library creation used the immunoSEQ multiplex PCR assay. On the study's bioinformatics: The Chao-Jaccard similarity index and the number of shared clonotypes were used to measure repertoire overlap between subsets. TCRdb's version of the immuneACCESS table is confined to in-frame rearrangements and falls short of the full clone set. An unresolved V gene accounts for under half of the shortfall where checked; the remainder is of unknown origin. V and J calls and clone size are as listed in that table; D and trimming were resolved from the DNA. The sample table contains approximately 75,000 clones; only one count was recorded for about 83% of them. The biggest ten clones account for 0.45% to 0.7% of the sample. Overall study outcomes, separate from this receptor: Several of the most expanded SARS-CoV-2-reactive clonotypes were present in two or all three memory subsets, which suggests intraclonal diversification. Between roughly 7 and 27% of SARS-CoV-2 clonotypes were also detected in SARS-CoV and/or HKU1 spike-stimulated secondary cultures, consistent with cross-reactivity.

Only a few counts were recorded for this clone. Its recognized antigen is unknown. It has no much larger one-base neighbor in the sample; base qualities were not kept. V is shortened by 5 bases, J by 9 bases, and the region joining them spans 20 bases. From the cysteine up to the phenylalanine, the CDR3 has a length of 15 residues. Only the CDR3 portion is preserved as DNA: 45 bases, with reading frame beginning at the first base. The germline V gene gives CDR1 as SGHTA and CDR2 as FQGNSA. Interpreted using the paper, the time point label stands for: sample from a COVID-19-recovered individual after infection. Donors were patients who had recovered from mild-to-severe COVID-19. Uncultured memory T cell samples were sequenced directly after ex vivo isolation. From peripheral blood mononuclear cells, the researchers isolated CD4+ total memory, central memory, effector memory and circulating T follicular helper cells.

This clonotype was sampled from a human donor who had COVID-19. The chain was built from TRBV7-2 and TRBJ2-4; D gene: possibly TRBD1, on 5 matching bases. The starting material was CD4+ T cells from peripheral blood, obtained after recovery from COVID-19. The nucleotides are TGTGCCAGCAGCCTAGACCCACGCTCGCAGGGCATTCAGTACTTC. It is translated as CASSLDPRSQGIQYF.